Following are 12 T cell receptor beta chains from one sample sequenced in a study of T cell repertoires in cytomegalovirus infection. These TCRs are of unknown antigen specificity. Each CDR3 protein is one row after TCRdb ran MiXCR on the reads. The data show around 800,000 distinct CDR3 sequences, roughly 33% seen once. This material consisted of cultured CD8+ T cells from PBMCs, taken from culture after CMV antigen stimulation. The receptors were sampled from a human donor in good health (CMV status not recorded). Some clones in this sample may be carry-over from other donors' samples.

This clonotype came up a few times. The V and J genes are TRBV12-3 or TRBV12-4 and TRBJ2-7, with 8 bases fitting TRBD2. V shed 5 bases, J shed 4 bases, and the junction held 10 bases outside the gene matches. CDR3 length: 15 amino acids. CDR3 amino acids: CASSALGRGEYEQYF. CDR3 nucleotides: TGTGCCAGCAGTGCCCTCGGGCGGGGGGAGTACGAGCAGTACTTC.

The chain carries TRBV11-2 and TRBJ1-2, with D perhaps TRBD1 (6 bases). V was clipped by 1 base and J by 9 bases, with 15 bases between them. This CDR3 has 14 amino acids. Germline values: CDR1 SGHAT, CDR2 FQNNGV. The CDR3 region has the DNA TGTGCCAGCAGCTTAGGGTCGGGGGCTTATAGCTACACCTTC. It codes for CASSLGSGAYSYTF.

V is TRBV6-5 and J is TRBJ2-1; D is unclear. The CDR3 length is 17 residues. Germline CDR1 reads MNHEY; CDR2 reads SVGAGI. The ends were cut back, 2 bases at V and 0 bases at J, with 14 bases in the middle. In nucleotides, the CDR3 is TGTGCCAGCAGTTACGTATTAGACACCTTCTCCTACAATGAGCAGTTCTTC. Protein product: CASSYVLDTFSYNEQFF.

This clonotype was found a few times. This sequence joins TRBV10-3 and TRBJ2-7, with 8 bases identical to TRBD1. CDR1 is ENHRY, CDR2 SYGVKD, per germline. There are 12 residues in the CDR3. V dropped 8 bases and J dropped 4; count of bases not matched to a gene: 4. CDR3 residues: CAIGQGAYEQYF. For the CDR3, the DNA is TGTGCCATCGGCCAGGGGGCTTACGAGCAGTACTTC.

A remark on this clonotype: This may arise from a read error, as a much more abundant clone is one base away. The CDR3 DNA is TGTGCCAGCAGCTTACCGGCGGACACTGAAGCTTTCTTT. Amino acid sequence: CASSLPADTEAFF. The V call is TRBV7-9, the J call TRBJ1-1; no reliable D call. Looked up from germline, CDR1 is SEHNR and CDR2 is FQNEAQ (reference sequence). V shed 2 bases and J shed 3 bases, with 7 bases lying between them. The CDR3 has 13 residues.

The CDR3 loop is CASSVGTGIYEQYF. The CDR3 DNA sequence: TGTGCCAGCAGCGTAGGGACAGGGATCTACGAGCAGTACTTC. This chain uses TRBV9 with TRBJ2-7, with 8 positions matching TRBD1. The CDR3 sequence is 14 residues long. V gave up 0 bases and J gave up 3 bases; unmatched junction bases: 2. Germline V gives CDR1 SGDLS, CDR2 YYNGEE.

The chain couples TRBV20-1 to TRBJ1-2, with 7 bases that match TRBD1. This CDR3 is built from 12 residues. The junction had 4 bases not matched to a gene; V was cut back by 6 bases and J by 3 bases. Germline CDR1 DFQATT, CDR2 SNEGSKA (reference sequence). The CDR3 DNA is TGCAGTGCCACCGACAGGGACTATGGCTACACCTTC. It is translated as CSATDRDYGYTF.

The rearrangement uses TRBV6-5 and TRBJ1-1, with D possibly being TRBD1 (6 bases). From germline, CDR1 is MNHEY and CDR2 SVGAGI. The ends were cut back, 2 bases at V and 4 bases at J, with 20 bases in the middle. The CDR3 loop spans 17 amino acids. DNA of the CDR3: TGTGCCAGCAGTTACCGAACCCATGGGACACTACGCACTGAAGCTTTCTTT. This encodes CASSYRTHGTLRTEAFF.

This clonotype was detected a few times. DNA of the CDR3: TGTGCCACCAGCGGACCCTCTATGCATTTT. Translating gives CATSGPSMHF. The chain couples TRBV15 to TRBJ1-5; D remains unclear. The CDR3 length is 10 residues. Germline V gives CDR1 LNHNV, CDR2 YYDKDF (reference sequence). Trimming took 5 bases from V and 15 from J, leaving 11 bases between them.

This clonotype has a handful of counts. The chain links TRBV20-1 to TRBJ2-1; D gene uncertain. The V end was cut by 0 bases, the J end by 10 bases, with 13 bases between. Germline V gene lookup returns CDR1 DFQATT and CDR2 SNEGSKA (reference sequence). The CDR3 has 13 residues. The CDR3 sequence is CSARDQFSTEQFF. CDR3 bases: TGCAGTGCTAGAGATCAATTCTCAACCGAGCAGTTCTTC.

V is TRBV6-1 and J is TRBJ2-3, with 8 bases that match TRBD2. J lost 0 bases, V lost 6 bases, and 8 bases had no gene match. Per the germline V gene, CDR1 is MNHNS and CDR2 is SASEGT. The CDR3 has 16 amino acids. The CDR3 coding sequence is TGTGCCAGCAGCCTTATAGCGGGGTCTAGCACAGATACGCAGTATTTT. This encodes CASSLIAGSSTDTQYF.

The sample holds many counts of this clonotype. The chain is built from TRBV7-2 and TRBJ2-1, with a weak D call TRBD1 (5 bases). V shed 1 base and J shed 8 bases, with 24 bases lying between them. Germline loops: CDR1 SGHTA, CDR2 FQGNSA. The CDR3 totals 18 residues. CDR3 sequence: CASSLGQLGLERVDEQFF. For the CDR3, the DNA is TGTGCCAGCAGCTTAGGACAGTTGGGCCTAGAAAGGGTCGATGAGCAGTTCTTC.